A selection of T cell receptor beta chains follows, all from one sample in a study of T cell responses to AZD1222 COVID-19 vaccine. Clones were sequenced by immunoSEQ multiplex PCR, and TCRdb holds only the in-frame ones, with some missing. In the table there are 150,000 to 200,000 clones, about 90% of which are singletons. The sequencing used peripheral blood, collected 28 days after the second AZD1222 dose. The receptor set was obtained from an adult who received the AZD1222 COVID-19 vaccine. Each CDR3 is given without its conserved first and last residue.

>TRBV6-4|TRBJ2-2
ASSLTSGGSAGELF
>TRBV9|TRBJ2-2
ASKGSGGFGTGELF
>TRBV5-4|TRBJ1-1
ASSPATGGNTEAF
>TRBV5-1|TRBJ1-1
ASSQRQGGVNTEAF
>TRBV27|TRBJ2-7
ASPLGALLTYEQY
>TRBV7-8|TRBJ2-7
ASSADRSSYEQY
>TRBV2|TRBJ1-3
ASPEGRGMRVSLSSSGNTIY
>TRBV15|TRBJ1-2
ATSRDFDSYGYT
>TRBV9|TRBJ1-3
ASSVEGGTAVNTIY
>TRBV11-2|TRBJ2-2
ASSSVRGGRWTGELF
>TRBV5-8|TRBJ1-1
ASSPYTEAF
>TRBV2|TRBJ2-5
ASRTGGGSETQY
>TRBV5-1|TRBJ2-5
ASRLAGGPQETQY
>TRBV6-2/TRBV6-3|TRBJ2-2
ASSSSGGHGELF
>TRBV6-1|TRBJ1-5
ASSDRDRPQH
>TRBV5-1|TRBJ1-6
ASSLGTRGKRVSPLH
>TRBV5-5|TRBJ1-3
ASSLGTASSGNTIY
>TRBV19|TRBJ2-2
ASSIIAGANTGELF
>TRBV5-6|TRBJ2-1
ASSLMLTAAGYNEQF
>TRBV29-1|TRBJ2-7
SVQPGRVGGEQY
>TRBV5-1|TRBJ2-1
ASSLDRLAGYNEQF
>TRBV6-8|TRBJ2-7
ASSYSRPAWGEQY
>TRBV5-1|TRBJ2-7
ASSLGDYEQY